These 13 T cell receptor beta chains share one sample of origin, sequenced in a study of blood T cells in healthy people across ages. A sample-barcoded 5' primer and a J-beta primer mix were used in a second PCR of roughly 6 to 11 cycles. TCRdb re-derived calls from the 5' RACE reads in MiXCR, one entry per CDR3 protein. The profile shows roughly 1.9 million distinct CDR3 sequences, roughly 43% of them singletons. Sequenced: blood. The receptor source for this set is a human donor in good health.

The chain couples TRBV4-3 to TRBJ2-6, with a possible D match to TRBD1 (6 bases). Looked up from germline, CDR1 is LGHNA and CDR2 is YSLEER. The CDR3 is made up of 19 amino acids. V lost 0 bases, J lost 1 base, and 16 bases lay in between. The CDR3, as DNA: TGCGCCAGCAGCCAAGATCCTGCAGGGGTGGTGTCTGGGGCCAACGTCCTGACTTTC. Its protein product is CASSQDPAGVVSGANVLTF.

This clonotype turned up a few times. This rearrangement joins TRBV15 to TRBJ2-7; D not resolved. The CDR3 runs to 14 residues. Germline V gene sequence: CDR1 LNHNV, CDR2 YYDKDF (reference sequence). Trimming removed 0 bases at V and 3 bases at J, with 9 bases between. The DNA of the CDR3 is TGTGCCACCAGCAGAGAAGCATGGGGCTACGAGCAGTACTTC. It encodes CATSREAWGYEQYF.

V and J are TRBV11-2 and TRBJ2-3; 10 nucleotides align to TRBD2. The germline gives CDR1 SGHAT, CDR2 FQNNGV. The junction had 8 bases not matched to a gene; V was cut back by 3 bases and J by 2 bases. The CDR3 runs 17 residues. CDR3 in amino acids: CASSLRVSGGTTDTQYF. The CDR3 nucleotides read TGTGCCAGCAGCTTGAGGGTTAGCGGGGGGACCACAGATACGCAGTATTTT.

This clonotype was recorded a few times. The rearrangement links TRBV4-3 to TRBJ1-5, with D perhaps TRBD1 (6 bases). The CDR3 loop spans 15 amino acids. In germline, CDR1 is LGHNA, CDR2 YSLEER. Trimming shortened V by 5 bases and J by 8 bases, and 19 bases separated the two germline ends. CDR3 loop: CASSDGIEQGKPQHF. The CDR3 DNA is TGCGCCAGCAGCGACGGGATAGAACAGGGTAAGCCCCAGCATTTT.

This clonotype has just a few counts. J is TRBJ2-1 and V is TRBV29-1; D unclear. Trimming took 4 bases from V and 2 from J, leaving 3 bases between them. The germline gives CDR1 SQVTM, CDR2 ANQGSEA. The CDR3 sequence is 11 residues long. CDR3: CSVAAYNEQFF. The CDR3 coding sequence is TGCAGCGTTGCTGCCTACAATGAGCAGTTCTTC.

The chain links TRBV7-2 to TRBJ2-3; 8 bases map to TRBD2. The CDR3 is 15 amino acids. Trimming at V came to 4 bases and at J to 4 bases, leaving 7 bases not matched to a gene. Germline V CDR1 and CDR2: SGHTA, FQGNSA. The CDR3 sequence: CASSSSSGRADTQYF. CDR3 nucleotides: TGTGCCAGCAGCTCTTCAAGCGGGAGAGCAGATACGCAGTATTTT.

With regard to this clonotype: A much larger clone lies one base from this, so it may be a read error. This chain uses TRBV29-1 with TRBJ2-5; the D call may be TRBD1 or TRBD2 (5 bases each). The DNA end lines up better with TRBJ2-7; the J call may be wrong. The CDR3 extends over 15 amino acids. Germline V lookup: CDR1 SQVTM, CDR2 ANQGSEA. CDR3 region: CSVERRGEMAYEQYF. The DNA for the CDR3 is TGCAGCGTTGAACGTCGAGGGGAAATGGCCTACGAGCAGTACTTC.

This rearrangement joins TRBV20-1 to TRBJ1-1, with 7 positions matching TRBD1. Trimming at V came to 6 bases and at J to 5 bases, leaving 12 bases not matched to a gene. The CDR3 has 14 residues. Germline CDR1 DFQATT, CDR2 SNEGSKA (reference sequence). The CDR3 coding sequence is TGCAGTGCGGAAGGACAGGACTTGGGGACTGAAGCTTTCTTT. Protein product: CSAEGQDLGTEAFF.

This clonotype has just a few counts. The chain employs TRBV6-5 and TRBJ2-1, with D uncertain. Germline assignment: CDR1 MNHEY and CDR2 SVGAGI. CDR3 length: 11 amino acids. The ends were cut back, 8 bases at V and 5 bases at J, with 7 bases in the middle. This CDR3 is CASGRHNEQFF. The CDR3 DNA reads TGTGCCAGCGGGCGTCACAATGAGCAGTTCTTC.

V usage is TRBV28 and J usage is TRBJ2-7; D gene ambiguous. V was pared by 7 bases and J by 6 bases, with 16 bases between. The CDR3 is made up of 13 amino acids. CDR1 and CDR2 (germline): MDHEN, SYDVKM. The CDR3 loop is CASKVSPTGEQYF. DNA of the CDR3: TGTGCCAGCAAGGTTTCCCCCACCGGCGAGCAGTACTTC.

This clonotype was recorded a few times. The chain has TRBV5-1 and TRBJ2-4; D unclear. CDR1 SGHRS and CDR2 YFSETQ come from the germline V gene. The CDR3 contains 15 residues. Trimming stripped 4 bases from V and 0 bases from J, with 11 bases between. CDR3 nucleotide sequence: TGCGCCAGCAGCCCCGGTCTATTAGCCAAAAACATTCAGTACTTC. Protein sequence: CASSPGLLAKNIQYF.

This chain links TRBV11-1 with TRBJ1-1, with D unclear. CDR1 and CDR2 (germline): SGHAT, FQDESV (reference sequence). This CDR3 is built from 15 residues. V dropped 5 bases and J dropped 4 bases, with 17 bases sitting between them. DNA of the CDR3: TGTGCCAGCAGCATGGACTTGCTCCCGGGCACTGAAGCTTTCTTT. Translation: CASSMDLLPGTEAFF. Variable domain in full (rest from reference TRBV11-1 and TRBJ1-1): EAEVAQSPRYKITEKSQAVAFWCDPISGHATLYWYRQILGQGPELLVQFQDESVVDDSQLPKDRFSAERLKGVDSTLKIQPAELGDSAMYLCASSMDLLPGTEAFFGQGTRLTVV.

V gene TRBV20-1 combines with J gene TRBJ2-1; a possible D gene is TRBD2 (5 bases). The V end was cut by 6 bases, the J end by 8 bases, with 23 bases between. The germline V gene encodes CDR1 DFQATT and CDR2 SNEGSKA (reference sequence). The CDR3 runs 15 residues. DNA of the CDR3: TGCAGTGCGCAACGGGGAAGGACCGTATTGGATGAGCAGTTCTTC. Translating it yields CSAQRGRTVLDEQFF.